A single sample gave rise to the 28 T cell receptor beta chains below, sequenced in a study of monozygotic twins with inflammatory bowel disease. TCRdb reanalyzed the 5' RACE reads, giving one entry per CDR3 protein sequence and no DNA. This sample's table reports under 200,000 distinct CDR3 sequences. Sample: blood. Receptors originate from a human donor with ulcerative colitis or Crohn's disease, or a healthy co-twin of an affected twin (not recorded which).

This sequence joins TRBV6-6 and TRBJ2-7; TCRdb outputs TRBD1, but without DNA this stays unchecked. The CDR3 spans 13 residues. CDR1 is MNHNY and CDR2 is SVGAGI in the germline V gene (reference sequence). The CDR3 loop is CASSSPDRPEQYF.

This chain links TRBV20-1 with TRBJ2-5. This CDR3 is 14 amino acids long. The germline V gene has CDR1 DFQATT and CDR2 SNEGSKA (reference sequence). This CDR3 is CSARDGLVQETQYF.

The chain carries TRBV3-1 and TRBJ1-1; TCRdb picks TRBD1, but there is no DNA to check that call. CDR3 length: 14 amino acids. CDR1 is LGHDT and CDR2 is YNNKEL in the germline V gene (reference sequence). This CDR3 is CASSHEGRETEAFF.

The CDR3 protein is CASSQGFPPWADRDENTEAFF. The chain combines TRBV3-1 with TRBJ1-1; TCRdb reports TRBD1, a call that lacks DNA to check it against. Germline V CDR1 and CDR2: LGHDT, YNNKEL (reference sequence). This CDR3 spans 21 amino acids.

The gene calls are TRBV9 and TRBJ2-1; the TRBD2 assignment by TCRdb is unverifiable without DNA. Germline loops: CDR1 SGDLS, CDR2 YYNGEE. The CDR3 contains 14 residues. The CDR3 reads CASSPGGWKNEQFF.

The chain joins TRBV7-3 to TRBJ1-2; without DNA, the TCRdb call of TRBD1 cannot be checked. Germline-derived CDR1 and CDR2 are SGHTA and FQGTGA. The CDR3 length is 15 residues. The CDR3 loop is CASSPQGDSFYGYTF.

V is TRBV9 and J is TRBJ2-7; TCRdb gives TRBD2 as the D gene, but with no DNA this cannot be confirmed. The CDR3 runs to 15 residues. Germline assignment: CDR1 SGDLS and CDR2 YYNGEE. The chain's CDR3 is CASSIEGDYPYEQYF.

V and J are TRBV28 and TRBJ1-5. CDR1 MDHEN and CDR2 SYDVKM come from the germline V gene. The CDR3 is 12 amino acids. CDR3 residues: CASSTGDQPQHF. Full variable domain (outside the CDR3, taken from reference TRBV28 and TRBJ1-5): DVKVTQSSRYLVKRTGEKVFLECVQDMDHENMFWYRQDPGLGLRLIYFSYDVKMKEKGDIPEGYSVSREKKERFSLILESASTNQTSMYLCASSTGDQPQHFGDGTRLSIL.

The chain has TRBV5-1 and TRBJ2-5; the D gene TCRdb calls, TRBD1, cannot be checked with no DNA. The CDR3 runs 20 residues. CDR1 is SGHRS and CDR2 is YFSETQ in the germline V gene. CDR3 protein: CASSLAEWPGPPLHQETQYF.

The chain has TRBV28 and TRBJ2-3; TCRdb proposes TRBD1, but this gene call is untestable without DNA. CDR3 length equals 12 residues. Germline V CDR1 and CDR2: MDHEN, SYDVKM. CDR3 in amino acids: CASSGATDTQYF.

The CDR3 protein is CASSTRTGVGDTQYF. The chain is built from TRBV5-4 and TRBJ2-3; TCRdb picks TRBD1, but there is no DNA to check that call. This CDR3 region has 15 residues. Germline V lookup: CDR1 SGHNT, CDR2 YYREEE (reference sequence).

This chain connects TRBV6-5 to TRBJ1-2. Germline V gives CDR1 MNHEY, CDR2 SVGAGI. The CDR3 has 14 amino acids. The CDR3 here is CASSYGLRSNGYTF.

The chain couples TRBV19 to TRBJ2-3; the TCRdb call, TRBD1, lacks DNA for checking. The CDR3 length is 14 residues. The germline gives CDR1 LNHDA, CDR2 SQIVND (reference sequence). The CDR3 is CASSIDRDRLLKYF. Full variable domain (outside the CDR3, taken from reference TRBV19 and TRBJ2-3): DGGITQSPKYLFRKEGQNVTLSCEQNLNHDAMYWYRQDPGQGLRLIYYSQIVNDFQKGDIAEGYSVSREKKESFPLTVTSAQKNPTAFYLCASSIDRDRLLKYFGPGTRLTVL.

This clonotype is called medium-sized (0.01 to 0.1%) based on its frequency. V usage is TRBV20-1 and J usage is TRBJ1-2. CDR1 and CDR2 from the germline V gene are DFQATT and SNEGSKA (reference sequence). The CDR3 extends over 20 amino acids. CDR3 residues: CSARDQTVTSGSHVGYGYTF.

This chain connects TRBV27 to TRBJ2-5. From germline, CDR1 is MNHEY and CDR2 SMNVEV (reference sequence). The length of the CDR3 is 13 residues. CDR3 sequence reads: CASSPNRQETQYF.

This chain connects TRBV6-5 to TRBJ2-3; there is no DNA to check the TCRdb D call of TRBD1. This CDR3 has 15 amino acids. CDR1 is MNHEY and CDR2 is SVGAGI in the germline V gene. The CDR3 sequence: CASSYRTVGTDTQYF.

V gene TRBV12-3 or TRBV12-4 combines with J gene TRBJ2-7; TCRdb selects TRBD1, and the lack of DNA leaves this call unchecked. The CDR3 covers 13 residues. Here the CDR3 reads CASSLRGHYEQYF.

This sequence joins TRBV18 and TRBJ1-2; without DNA, the TCRdb call of TRBD1 cannot be checked. CDR1 is KGHSH and CDR2 is LQKENI in the germline V gene. The CDR3 has 12 residues. CDR3: CASSPGGYGYTF.

This CDR3 is CASSPPGTGGQETQYF. This sequence joins TRBV18 and TRBJ2-5; there is no DNA to check the TCRdb D call of TRBD1. The length of the CDR3 is 16 residues. From germline, CDR1 is KGHSH and CDR2 LQKENI. Together with reference TRBV18 and TRBJ2-5, the CDR3 gives the full variable domain: NAGVMQNPRHLVRRRGQEARLRCSPMKGHSHVYWYRQLPEEGLKFMVYLQKENIIDESGMPKERFSAEFPKEGPSILRIQQVVRGDSAAYFCASSPPGTGGQETQYFGPGTRLLVL.

The chain has TRBV5-1 and TRBJ1-1. The CDR3 runs 16 residues. The V gene's germline CDR1 is SGHRS and CDR2 YFSETQ. The CDR3 sequence is CASSLIIPGRNTEAFF.

The chain employs TRBV6-5 and TRBJ1-1; TCRdb proposes TRBD1, but this gene call is untestable without DNA. Looked up from germline, CDR1 is MNHEY and CDR2 is SVGAGI. The CDR3 is 13 amino acids. CDR3 amino acids: CASSLTGDTEAFF.

The chain employs TRBV6-1 and TRBJ2-7. Germline CDR1 reads MNHNS; CDR2 reads SASEGT. CDR3 length equals 12 residues. The CDR3 loop is CASSEAGRVQYF.

This chain connects TRBV5-4 to TRBJ1-2; without DNA, the TCRdb call of TRBD1 cannot be checked. Germline V gene lookup returns CDR1 SGHNT and CDR2 YYREEE (reference sequence). This CDR3 region has 12 residues. Here the CDR3 reads CASSGQGYGYTF.

The V and J genes are TRBV29-1 and TRBJ2-7; TCRdb names TRBD1, which stays unverified in the absence of DNA. Germline V gene lookup returns CDR1 SQVTM and CDR2 ANQGSEA. The CDR3 loop spans 14 amino acids. The CDR3 loop reads CSAGARRGSYEQYF.

The CDR3 reads CAISESVVAGGNEQYF. The chain employs TRBV10-3 and TRBJ2-7; TCRdb's assignment of TRBD1 cannot be checked, as there is no DNA. CDR3 length equals 16 residues. Germline V CDR1 and CDR2: ENHRY, SYGVKD.

The chain has TRBV19 and TRBJ2-2; TCRdb outputs TRBD1, but without DNA this stays unchecked. Germline V gives CDR1 LNHDA, CDR2 SQIVND (reference sequence). The length of the CDR3 is 13 residues. This CDR3 reads CASSIAQGGELFF.

The genes are TRBV27 and TRBJ2-1; TCRdb's assignment of TRBD1 cannot be checked, as there is no DNA. The CDR3 has 14 amino acids. Per germline, CDR1 MNHEY and CDR2 SMNVEV (reference sequence). CDR3 residues: CASSFRGPGNEQFF.

V is TRBV5-4 and J is TRBJ2-7; TCRdb picks TRBD1, but there is no DNA to check that call. Germline lookup yields CDR1 SGHNT and CDR2 YYREEE (reference sequence). This CDR3 contains 13 residues. The CDR3 is CASSPGTGLEQYF.